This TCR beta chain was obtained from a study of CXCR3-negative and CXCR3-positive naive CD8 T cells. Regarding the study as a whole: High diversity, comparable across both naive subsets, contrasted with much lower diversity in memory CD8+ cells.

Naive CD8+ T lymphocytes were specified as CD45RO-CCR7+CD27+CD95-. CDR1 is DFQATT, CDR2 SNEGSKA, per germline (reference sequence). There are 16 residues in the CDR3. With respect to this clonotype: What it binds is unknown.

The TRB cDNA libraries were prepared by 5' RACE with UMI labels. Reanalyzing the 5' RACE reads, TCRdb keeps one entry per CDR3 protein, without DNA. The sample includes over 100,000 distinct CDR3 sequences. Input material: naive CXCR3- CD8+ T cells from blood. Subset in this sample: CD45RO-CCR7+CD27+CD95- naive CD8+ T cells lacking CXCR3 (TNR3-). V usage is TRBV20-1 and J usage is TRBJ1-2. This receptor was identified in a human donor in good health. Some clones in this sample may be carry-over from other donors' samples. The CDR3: CSARDHGEPADWGYTF.